Listed here are 15 T cell receptor beta chains from one sample, sequenced in a study of cytomegalovirus exposure and HLA in healthy donors. Use of 60 Vbeta and 13 Jbeta primers characterized the PCR. TCRdb's copy holds only in-frame clones and misses some; the assay was immunoSEQ multiplex PCR. This table holds approximately 130,000 clones, about three quarters found once. Sequences were obtained from PBMCs. These TCRs come from a female donor in good health and CMV-seropositive.

The genes are TRBV4-1 and TRBJ1-3; no firm D call. V lost 1 base and J lost 2, with 9 bases in between. CDR1 and CDR2 from the germline V gene are MGHRA and YSYEKL. CDR3 length: 15 amino acids. CDR3 sequence: CASSQGYTTGNTIYF. CDR3 coding DNA: TGCGCCAGCAGCCAAGGATACACAACTGGAAACACCATATATTTT.

The DNA of the CDR3 is TGTGCCAGCAGCTTAGGCATCCCGGGGGGTGAAGCTTTCTTT. Encoded protein: CASSLGIPGGEAFF. The chain joins TRBV7-2 to TRBJ1-1; D may be TRBD1 (5 bases). The CDR3 is 14 residues long. The V and J ends lost 1 base and 7 bases respectively, with 13 bases between them. Germline V gene sequence: CDR1 SGHTA, CDR2 FQGNSA.

The J gene is TRBJ2-1, the V gene TRBV12-2; whether TRBD2, the table's D call, matches the DNA was not checked. TRBV12-2 is recorded as a pseudogene. The CDR3 is 19 amino acids. The CDR3: CASRLAGLAGGVTYNEQFF. The CDR3 DNA sequence: TGTGCAAGTCGCTTAGCGGGACTAGCGGGAGGGGTAACCTACAATGAGCAGTTCTTC.

The genes are TRBV6-1 and TRBJ2-5; 9 bases are shared with TRBD1. V lost 7 bases to trimming and J lost 5 bases; unmatched junction nucleotides: 8. This CDR3 is built from 14 residues. Germline values: CDR1 MNHNS, CDR2 SASEGT. The CDR3 loop reads CASKDTGGVETQYF. The CDR3 DNA reads as TGTGCCAGCAAAGACACAGGGGGCGTGGAGACCCAGTACTTC.

This clone showed up just a few times. The chain carries TRBV30 and TRBJ1-3; no clear D. CDR3 length: 14 residues. Trimming stripped 3 bases from V and 1 base from J, with 10 bases between. Germline V gene lookup returns CDR1 GTSNPN and CDR2 SVGIG (reference sequence). CDR3 sequence: CAWSLVVSGNTIYF. DNA of the CDR3: TGTGCCTGGAGCCTCGTTGTTTCTGGAAACACCATATATTTT.

A single count supports this clone. The chain uses TRBV29-1 and TRBJ2-5; 11 bases agree with TRBD1. Germline CDR1 and CDR2: SQVTM and ANQGSEA. The CDR3 has 15 amino acids. J lost 3 bases, V lost 2 bases, and 5 bases had no gene match. In DNA, the CDR3 is TGCAGCGTTGAACGGTCGGGACAGGGGGAAGAGACCCAGTACTTC. Its translation: CSVERSGQGEETQYF.

The chain carries TRBV28 and TRBJ1-1, with D unresolved. There are 12 residues in the CDR3. Deletions cut 5 bases from V and 8 bases from J, with 12 bases between. Germline values: CDR1 MDHEN, CDR2 SYDVKM. Here the CDR3 DNA reads TGTGCCAGCAGTCAAATCCGGGGAGAAGCTTTCTTT. Translating gives CASSQIRGEAFF.

This sequence joins TRBV7-2 and TRBJ2-1; tentative D call: TRBD2 (6 bases). CDR1 and CDR2 from the germline V gene are SGHTA and FQGNSA. Trimming stripped 4 bases from V and 0 bases from J, with 10 bases between. The CDR3 consists of 15 residues. CDR3 in DNA: TGTGCCAGCAGCTCTCTAGCGTACTCCTACAATGAGCAGTTCTTC. Its protein is CASSSLAYSYNEQFF. The full variable domain, its missing parts supplied by reference TRBV7-2 and TRBJ2-1, is GAGVSQSPSNKVTEKGKDVELRCDPISGHTALYWYRQSLGQGLEFLIYFQGNSAPDKSGLPSDRFSAERTGGSVSTLTIQRTQQEDSAVYLCASSSLAYSYNEQFFGPGTRLTVL.

This clone is a singleton in its sample. The V and J genes are TRBV7-9 and TRBJ2-5; D might be TRBD2 (7 bases). The germline CDR1 and CDR2 sequences are SEHNR and FQNEAQ (reference sequence). V lost 3 bases and J 7 bases, leaving 18 bases between the germline ends. The CDR3 has 15 amino acids. The CDR3 protein is CASSFGGPASGTQYF. CDR3 nucleotide sequence: TGTGCCAGCAGCTTCGGGGGGCCCGCCTCGGGGACCCAGTACTTC.

This clone was observed a single time. This chain uses TRBV19 with TRBJ1-2; TRBD1 agrees at 8 bases. The CDR3 totals 13 residues. V was pared by 10 bases and J by 6 bases, with 10 bases of the junction left unmatched. CDR1 and CDR2 (germline): LNHDA, SQIVND (reference sequence). The CDR3 DNA follows: TGTGCCAATGTTAAGGGACAGGCAGATGGCTACACCTTC. This gives the protein CANVKGQADGYTF.

This clone was seen a single time. This rearrangement joins TRBV7-6 to TRBJ1-6; D possibly corresponds to TRBD1 (6 bases). The CDR3 covers 14 residues. Germline values: CDR1 SGHVS, CDR2 FNYEAQ. The V and J ends lost 5 bases and 6 bases respectively, with 11 bases between them. The CDR3 sequence: CASSTGQPNSPLHF. In nucleotides, the CDR3 is TGTGCCAGCAGCACGGGACAACCTAATTCACCCCTCCACTTT.

This chain connects TRBV6-6 to TRBJ1-1; 8 bases match TRBD1. Per the germline V gene, CDR1 is MNHNY and CDR2 is SVGAGI (reference sequence). The CDR3 extends over 14 amino acids. The J segment lost 5 bases and the V segment lost 2 bases, leaving 4 bases of the junction unmatched. CDR3 amino acids: CASSYSQGATEAFF. CDR3 bases: TGTGCCAGCAGTTACAGTCAGGGGGCGACTGAAGCTTTCTTT.

Only a few counts were recorded for this clone. This chain connects TRBV28 to TRBJ1-3; D not certain. The CDR3 consists of 14 residues. From germline, CDR1 is MDHEN and CDR2 SYDVKM. Trimming pared 6 bases from V and 4 bases from J, leaving 13 bases between. CDR3 residues: CASRARRLGNTIYF. CDR3 in DNA: TGTGCCAGCAGAGCGCGGAGATTGGGAAACACCATATATTTT.

The CDR3 DNA follows: TGTGCCAGCTCACCTTTCTTCCGGGACAGGTCAACTGGCGAGCAGTACTTC. Its protein is CASSPFFRDRSTGEQYF. This chain connects TRBV18 to TRBJ2-7; TRBD1 matches 8 bases. V trimming: 3 bases; J trimming: 6 bases; junction bases outside the gene matches: 16. The CDR3 totals 17 residues. Germline CDR1 reads KGHSH; CDR2 reads LQKENI.

V is TRBV9 and J is TRBJ2-3, with 14 bases aligning to TRBD2. The germline V gene has CDR1 SGDLS and CDR2 YYNGEE. This CDR3 spans 17 amino acids. After removal of 0 bases from V and 4 bases from J, the junction contained 4 bases not matched to a gene. CDR3: CASSVVGLAGVADTQYF. CDR3 coding DNA: TGTGCCAGCAGCGTAGTGGGACTAGCGGGGGTAGCAGATACGCAGTATTTT.